This T cell receptor (beta chain) appears in the sequencing data of a study of T cells after yellow fever vaccination. Findings and caveats of the study: Among all clonotypes, a small share was observed in both CD4 and CD8 compartments. Among primary-vaccination clones, most reappeared after the booster, at almost 98% for CD4 and roughly 90% for CD8. Compared with primary, the secondary response was weaker and peaked at day 5, not 15.

Template switching by 5'RACE produced TCR cDNA, adding a universal primer site and UMIs. TCRdb reanalysed the 5' RACE reads using MiXCR and keeps one entry per CDR3 protein. The table includes nearly 550,000 distinct CDR3 sequences, under 25% detected once. Trimming removed 0 bases from V and 3 bases from J; junction bases left unmatched: 7. CDR3 size: 19 residues. Germline V gene sequence: CDR1 LGHNA, CDR2 YSLEER. This clonotype has a handful of counts. Its antigen is as yet unknown. This clonotype was sampled from a young man who received the YFV17D yellow fever vaccine. Material: PBMCs, obtained 15 days after the yellow fever booster vaccination. V usage is TRBV4-3 and J usage is TRBJ2-1; 14 bases agree with TRBD2. The CDR3 DNA is TGCGCCAGCAGCCAAGATGGGACTAGCGGGAGTTTAGGCTACAATGAGCAGTTCTTC. It codes for CASSQDGTSGSLGYNEQFF.